The following is a T cell receptor (beta chain) sequence with its context. These data originate in a study of cytomegalovirus exposure and HLA in healthy donors. The CDR3 totals 13 residues. The germline CDR1 and CDR2 sequences are KGHSH and LQKENI. Trimming removed 4 bases from V and 5 bases from J, with 12 bases in between. Both 60 Vbeta primers and 13 Jbeta primers went into the PCR. Measured with immunoSEQ multiplex PCR; TCRdb has only the in-frame clones, and not every one. Among some 200,000 clones, around 70% were seen once, and the ten largest hold about 3%. The chain carries TRBV18 and TRBJ2-7, with D perhaps TRBD1 (5 bases). Sequenced sample: PBMCs. This clonotype was obtained from a man aged 40-50 years in good health and CMV-seropositive. Written as DNA, the CDR3 is TGTGCCAGCTCACTTTGGCCCAGGGACGAGCAGTACTTC. It encodes CASSLWPRDEQYF.